Each of the 21 T cell receptor beta chains below was sequenced from the same sample in a study of T-cell memory formation after mild COVID-19. TCRdb re-called the 5' RACE reads with MiXCR, one entry per CDR3 protein. This repertoire shows hundreds of thousands of distinct CDR3 sequences, roughly 13% found once; its top ten account for about 24%. Sequences were obtained from PBMCs or a T cell subset sorted from them (not recorded which). These receptors all stem from a man between 18 and 35 years old who had mild COVID-19 (a few samples of this study predate the infection). Cell type and time point are not known.

The CDR3 DNA reads as TGTGCCACCAGCAGAGATGGGCGGGCTGCAGATACGCAGTATTTT. It specifies CATSRDGRAADTQYF. The rearrangement uses TRBV15 and TRBJ2-3; D is perhaps TRBD2 (5 bases). CDR1 LNHNV and CDR2 YYDKDF come from the germline V gene (reference sequence). V was clipped by 0 bases and J by 4 bases, with 11 bases between them. CDR3 length: 15 amino acids.

This clonotype was seen at least ten times. Here the CDR3 DNA reads TGTGCCAGCAGCCAAGGGGTGACTAGCGGGACCTCCTACGAGCAGTACTTC. It yields the protein CASSQGVTSGTSYEQYF. V is TRBV4-2 and J is TRBJ2-7; TRBD2 matches 11 bases. Per germline, CDR1 LGHNA and CDR2 YNFKEQ. J was trimmed by 0 bases and V by 1 base; bases with no gene match: 5. The CDR3 covers 17 residues.

CDR3 sequence reads: CASSLWTSKEQFF. CDR3 nucleotide sequence: TGTGCCAGCAGCTTGTGGACATCAAAAGAGCAGTTCTTC. The genes are TRBV5-4 and TRBJ2-1, with a possible D match to TRBD1 (5 bases). The germline V gene encodes CDR1 SGHNT and CDR2 YYREEE (reference sequence). Trimming pared 1 base from V and 10 bases from J, leaving 12 bases between. This CDR3 contains 13 residues. Full variable domain (rest looked up from reference TRBV5-4 and TRBJ2-1): ETGVTQSPTHLIKTRGQQVTLRCSSQSGHNTVSWYQQALGQGPQFIFQYYREEENGRGNFPPRFSGLQFPNYSSELNVNALELDDSALYLCASSLWTSKEQFFGPGTRLTVL.

This chain uses TRBV12-3 or TRBV12-4 with TRBJ1-5; 9 nucleotides line up with TRBD1. The CDR3 length is 15 residues. V lost 3 bases, J lost 6 bases, and 6 bases stayed unmatched. DNA for the CDR3: TGTGCCAGCAGTTTTGGGACAGGGTTGGGTCAGCCCCAGCATTTT. It encodes CASSFGTGLGQPQHF.

The chain employs TRBV20-1 and TRBJ2-7, with a tentative D call TRBD1 (6 bases). This CDR3 region has 11 residues. V was cut by 5 bases and J by 5 bases, with 10 bases left in between. CDR1 is DFQATT, CDR2 SNEGSKA, per germline (reference sequence). CDR3 amino acids: CSAFGDNEQYF. The CDR3 DNA sequence: TGCAGTGCTTTCGGGGACAACGAGCAGTACTTC.

The V gene is TRBV24-1, the J gene TRBJ2-3, with D unresolved. This CDR3 contains 13 residues. Trimming pared 3 bases from V and 6 bases from J, leaving 9 bases between. CDR1 and CDR2 from the germline V gene are KGHDR and SFDVKD. The CDR3 sequence: CATSDPRLDTQYF. CDR3 nucleotide sequence: TGTGCCACCAGTGATCCGAGGCTGGATACGCAGTATTTT.

The chain links TRBV12-3 or TRBV12-4 to TRBJ1-1; tentatively, D is TRBD1 (5 bases). Trimming cost V 2 bases and J 11 bases, with 9 bases left between them. The CDR3 is 11 amino acids. CDR3 in amino acids: CASSLTGTAFF. The CDR3 nucleotides read TGTGCCAGCAGTTTAACAGGTACGGCTTTCTTT.

Ten or more counts support this clonotype. The chain employs TRBV7-6 and TRBJ2-1; TRBD1 matches 8 bases. This CDR3 has 15 amino acids. V lost 3 bases and J lost 0; bases outside the gene matches: 1. Germline V gives CDR1 SGHVS, CDR2 FNYEAQ. CDR3 sequence (DNA): TGTGCCAGCAGCTTCGGACAGGGCTCCTACAATGAGCAGTTCTTC. The encoded protein is CASSFGQGSYNEQFF.

This clonotype was found many times. The chain recombines TRBV5-1 with TRBJ2-5, with 9 positions matching TRBD1. Germline V lookup: CDR1 SGHRS, CDR2 YFSETQ. There are 16 residues in the CDR3. V was pared by 0 bases and J by 4 bases, with 7 bases of the junction left unmatched. The CDR3 DNA sequence: TGCGCCAGCAGCTTGGGGGGAACAGGGGGCGGAGAGACCCAGTACTTC. It encodes CASSLGGTGGGETQYF. The entire variable domain, with the rest obtained from reference TRBV5-1 and TRBJ2-5, is as follows: KAGVTQTPRYLIKTRGQQVTLSCSPISGHRSVSWYQQTPGQGLQFLFEYFSETQRNKGNFPGRFSGRQFSNSRSEMNVSTLELGDSALYLCASSLGGTGGGETQYFGPGTRLLVL.

This clonotype was seen a few times. The chain couples TRBV4-1 to TRBJ1-6; D ambiguous. Germline values: CDR1 MGHRA, CDR2 YSYEKL. The CDR3 covers 15 residues. The V end was cut by 4 bases, the J end by 2 bases, with 9 bases between. The CDR3 loop reads CASSPLSAYNSPLHF. CDR3 nucleotide sequence: TGCGCCAGCAGCCCCTTATCCGCCTATAATTCACCCCTCCACTTT.

J is TRBJ1-5 and V is TRBV6-2 or TRBV6-3; 7 bases fit TRBD1. V lost 8 bases to trimming and J lost 5 bases; unmatched junction nucleotides: 6. In germline, CDR1 is MNHEY, CDR2 SVGEGT. The CDR3 consists of 13 residues. The CDR3 DNA is TGTGCCAGCGGAGGGGGCCCGGATCAGCCCCAGCATTTT. Protein: CASGGGPDQPQHF.

The V gene is TRBV19, the J gene TRBJ1-1; 12 bases line up with TRBD1. The CDR3 consists of 14 residues. Germline V gene sequence: CDR1 LNHDA, CDR2 SQIVND (reference sequence). Trimming removed 3 bases from V and 4 bases from J; junction bases left unmatched: 0. CDR3 protein: CASSMGQGATEAFF. For the CDR3, the DNA is TGTGCCAGTAGTATGGGACAGGGGGCCACTGAAGCTTTCTTT.

The chain employs TRBV29-1 and TRBJ2-2, with a weak D call TRBD1 (6 bases). Germline loops: CDR1 SQVTM, CDR2 ANQGSEA. Between the trimmed V and J ends, which lost 4 bases and 1 base, there was a span of 10 bases. This CDR3 is built from 14 residues. This chain's CDR3 is CSVAGQMNTGELFF. The CDR3 nucleotides read TGCAGCGTTGCTGGACAGATGAACACCGGGGAGCTGTTTTTT.

This clonotype was observed a handful of times. The V call is TRBV6-5, the J call TRBJ2-7, with D possibly matching TRBD2 (7 bases). Looked up from germline, CDR1 is MNHEY and CDR2 is SVGAGI. Trimming stripped 6 bases from V and 2 bases from J, with 17 bases between. This CDR3 spans 15 amino acids. The DNA for the CDR3 is TGTGCCAGCAGCCTGTCTGCGGGGGCCCCCTACGAGCAGTACTTC. Protein sequence: CASSLSAGAPYEQYF.

This clonotype turned up a few times. The rearrangement joins TRBV2 to TRBJ2-6, with 8 bases matching TRBD1. Germline V gene lookup returns CDR1 SNHLY and CDR2 FYNNEI. The length of the CDR3 is 22 residues. J was trimmed by 2 bases and V by 3 bases; bases with no gene match: 21. The CDR3, as DNA: TGTGCCAGCAGTGATGGCGGTAGGCTTACCGGGACAGGCCGGCCTGGGGCCAACGTCCTGACTTTC. Translation: CASSDGGRLTGTGRPGANVLTF.

Ten or more counts support this clonotype. The chain employs TRBV7-3 and TRBJ2-1; 11 bases line up with TRBD1. This CDR3 has 15 residues. V lost 5 bases, J lost 3 bases, and 3 bases stayed unmatched. CDR1 and CDR2 from the germline V gene are SGHTA and FQGTGA. CDR3 sequence (DNA): TGTGCCAGCAGCCGGACAGGGGGCTTCTACAATGAGCAGTTCTTC. Protein product: CASSRTGGFYNEQFF.

The table lists this clonotype with a few counts. The chain carries TRBV18 and TRBJ2-2; maybe TRBD1 (6 bases). CDR3 length: 14 amino acids. V was shortened by 3 bases and J by 5 bases, with 10 bases between the two germline ends. The germline gives CDR1 KGHSH, CDR2 LQKENI. The CDR3, as DNA: TGTGCCAGCTCACCCAACCAGGGGACCGGGGAGCTGTTTTTT. It codes for CASSPNQGTGELFF.

This chain links TRBV12-3 or TRBV12-4 with TRBJ2-1; 9 bases agree with TRBD1. The CDR3 runs 16 residues. Trimming took 6 bases from V and 4 from J; bases not matched to a gene: 10. As DNA, the CDR3 is TGTGCCAGCAGCCCAGACAGGGGGTTTTTATACAATGAGCAGTTCTTC. Its translation is CASSPDRGFLYNEQFF.

In this sample, this clonotype turned up a few times. The junction departs from the called germline gene at one end, perhaps through a read error. V and J are TRBV5-1 and TRBJ1-4; D possibly corresponds to TRBD1 (6 bases). Germline V gives CDR1 SGHRS, CDR2 YFSETQ. CDR3 size: 17 residues. CDR3 amino acids: CASSLTPGQTTIEKLFF. As DNA, the CDR3 is TGCGCCAGCAGCTTGACCCCTGGACAGACCACTATTGAAAAACTGTTTTTT.

This clonotype was seen more than once but under ten times. The V and J genes are TRBV5-1 and TRBJ2-1, with 8 bases aligning to TRBD2. The germline V gene has CDR1 SGHRS and CDR2 YFSETQ. J was trimmed by 5 bases and V by 2 bases; bases with no gene match: 3. The CDR3 is 14 residues long. The chain's CDR3 is CASSFLAGNNEQFF. CDR3 coding DNA: TGCGCCAGCAGCTTTTTAGCGGGGAACAATGAGCAGTTCTTC.

The table lists this clonotype with a few counts. V and J are TRBV7-7 and TRBJ2-3, with TRBD2 matching over 10 bases. In germline, CDR1 is SSHAT, CDR2 FNYEAQ (reference sequence). The length of the CDR3 is 15 residues. With V trimmed by 4 bases and J by 4 bases, 5 bases remained unmatched. This CDR3 is CASSSGLAVSDTQYF. The CDR3 coding sequence is TGTGCCAGCAGCTCTGGACTAGCGGTTTCAGATACGCAGTATTTT.